This record looks at one T cell receptor beta chain sequence and its context. The data derive from a study of shared clonotypes between healthy human individuals. CD45RO-negative, CCR7-selected cells formed the naive CD8 fraction, which excluded terminally differentiated effector memory CD45RA+ cells. The germline V gene has CDR1 LNHNV and CDR2 YYDKDF (reference sequence). The CDR3 totals 12 residues. V was cut by 5 bases and J by 12 bases, with 14 bases left in between. TCRdb's copy holds only in-frame clones and misses some; the assay was immunoSEQ multiplex PCR. The table lists hundreds of thousands of clones, 95% to 98% of them singletons.

This TCR derives from a man aged 25 to 45 in good health. The chain uses TRBV15 and TRBJ2-1; possibly TRBD1 for D (6 bases). The sequenced material came from naive CD8+ T cells sorted from blood. CDR3 loop: CATSSDRPRQFF. The CDR3 DNA is TGTGCCACCAGCTCCGACAGGCCGAGGCAGTTCTTC.